This passage covers 16 T cell receptor beta chains from one sample sequenced in a study of blood T cell repertoires in COVID-19. TCRdb keeps only in-frame clones here, not all; method: immunoSEQ multiplex PCR. The sample lists some 150,000 clones, roughly three quarters occurring once. The sample taken for sequencing was peripheral blood. The receptors derive from a man aged 50-60 years with active or convalescent COVID-19.

The rearrangement joins TRBV3-1 (or the pseudogene TRBV3-2) to TRBJ2-1, with TRBD2 matching 7 bases. V lost 1 base to trimming and J lost 7 bases; unmatched junction nucleotides: 7. Germline V lookup: CDR1 LGHDT, CDR2 YNNKEL (reference sequence). This CDR3 is 15 amino acids long. CDR3 DNA: TGTGCCAGCAGCCAAGGGCGTATGCGGGAGAATGAGCAGTTCTTC. It is translated as CASSQGRMRENEQFF.

V gene TRBV2 combines with J gene TRBJ1-1, with 7 bases lining up with TRBD1. Trimming at V came to 11 bases and at J to 5 bases, leaving 11 bases not matched to a gene. The CDR3 totals 13 residues. Per germline, CDR1 SNHLY and CDR2 FYNNEI. As DNA, the CDR3 is TGTGCCGGTGACAGGGAAGGCGTTACTGAAGCTTTCTTT. Translating it yields CAGDREGVTEAFF.

This clone showed up just a few times. The chain couples TRBV27 to TRBJ1-1; D unresolved. There are 15 residues in the CDR3. V was shortened by 0 bases and J by 4 bases, with 12 bases between the two germline ends. Germline V gene sequence: CDR1 MNHEY, CDR2 SMNVEV (reference sequence). This chain's CDR3 is CASSLSLREVTEAFF. The CDR3 region has the DNA TGTGCCAGCAGTTTATCTTTAAGAGAGGTCACTGAAGCTTTCTTT.

This clone was found a few times. V and J are TRBV2 and TRBJ1-1; D is uncertain. CDR1 and CDR2 (germline): SNHLY, FYNNEI. Deletions cut 1 base from V and 4 bases from J, with 10 bases between. This CDR3 is 14 amino acids long. CDR3 nucleotide sequence: TGTGCCAGCAGTGAAGGACTCCCGGGCACTGAAGCTTTCTTT. It specifies CASSEGLPGTEAFF.

The chain uses TRBV2 and TRBJ1-5; D call uncertain. V lost 7 bases to trimming and J lost 5 bases, with 12 bases between them. This CDR3 contains 13 residues. Germline assignment: CDR1 SNHLY and CDR2 FYNNEI. The CDR3 protein is CASNFFQDQPQHF. Written as DNA, the CDR3 is TGTGCCAGCAACTTCTTCCAGGATCAGCCCCAGCATTTT.

This clone was found once. This chain links TRBV27 with TRBJ2-2, with 8 nucleotides matching TRBD2. The CDR3 has 16 amino acids. Trimming cost V 2 bases and J 1 base; bases outside gene matches: 3. The germline CDR1 and CDR2 sequences are MNHEY and SMNVEV (reference sequence). CDR3 in amino acids: CASSLGLARNTGELFF. The CDR3 bases are TGTGCCAGCAGTTTAGGACTAGCTCGGAACACCGGGGAGCTGTTTTTT.

This clone was detected only once. The chain has TRBV7-8 and TRBJ2-3; D possibly corresponds to TRBD1 (6 bases). Looked up from germline, CDR1 is SGHVS and CDR2 is FQNEAQ. V was trimmed by 2 bases and J by 3 bases, leaving 12 bases between them. The CDR3 has 15 amino acids. CDR3 in DNA: TGTGCCAGCAGCTTACAACAGGGTGGGACAGATACGCAGTATTTT. Protein product: CASSLQQGGTDTQYF.

V is TRBV7-2 and J is TRBJ1-2; 10 positions match TRBD1. The length of the CDR3 is 15 residues. Germline V gene data show CDR1 as SGHTA and CDR2 as FQGNSA. The V and J ends lost 2 bases and 9 bases, in that order; junction bases with no gene match: 9. CDR3 nucleotides: TGTGCCAGCAGCTTAACCCGGACAGGGGGTTTGAGCTACACCTTC. It specifies CASSLTRTGGLSYTF.

The chain combines TRBV7-3 with TRBJ2-2, with D possibly matching TRBD1 (5 bases). V lost 1 base and J 1 base, leaving 10 bases between the germline ends. The CDR3 has 16 residues. Germline V lookup: CDR1 SGHTA, CDR2 FQGTGA. This chain's CDR3 is CASSLRQPRNTGELFF. The CDR3 nucleotides read TGTGCCAGCAGCTTAAGACAGCCGAGGAACACCGGGGAGCTGTTTTTT.

The chain joins TRBV12-2 to TRBJ2-1; TRBD2 is the table's D call and was not checked against the DNA. TRBV12-2 constitutes a pseudogene. CDR3 size: 16 residues. The CDR3 protein is CASRSSGLAGGDEQFF. The CDR3 coding sequence is TGTGCAAGTCGCTCGTCAGGACTAGCGGGAGGAGATGAGCAGTTCTTC.

A few counts support this clone. The chain recombines TRBV19 with TRBJ2-7, with 9 bases matching TRBD1. This CDR3 comprises 13 residues. With V trimmed by 6 bases and J by 2 bases, 2 bases remained unmatched. Germline CDR1 LNHDA, CDR2 SQIVND (reference sequence). This CDR3 reads CASSRTGAYEQYF. CDR3 in DNA: TGTGCCAGTAGCAGGACAGGGGCCTACGAGCAGTACTTC.

The sample holds a few counts of this clone. The rearrangement joins TRBV29-1 to TRBJ2-1; unclear D gene. There are 13 residues in the CDR3. V dropped 4 bases and J dropped 4 bases, with 11 bases sitting between them. The V gene's germline CDR1 is SQVTM and CDR2 ANQGSEA. The CDR3 coding sequence is TGCAGCGTTGGGTTAAATCAGTACAATGAGCAGTTCTTC. Protein sequence: CSVGLNQYNEQFF.

Only a few counts were recorded for this clone. The genes are TRBV5-6 and TRBJ2-5, with 7 positions matching TRBD1. V shed 4 bases and J 7 bases; nucleotides not matched to a gene: 4. The CDR3 loop spans 12 amino acids. Germline V CDR1 and CDR2: SGHDT, YYEEEE. CDR3 coding DNA: TGTGCCAGCAGCCGAGCAGGGGGGACCCAGTACTTC. Residues: CASSRAGGTQYF.

The V and J genes are TRBV5-1 and TRBJ1-2; D unclear. The ends were cut back, 0 bases at V and 5 bases at J, with 14 bases in the middle. Per germline, CDR1 SGHRS and CDR2 YFSETQ. The length of the CDR3 is 15 residues. The CDR3 loop is CASSLGAFLEYGYTF. CDR3 DNA sequence: TGCGCCAGCAGCTTGGGTGCCTTTTTGGAGTATGGCTACACCTTC. The whole variable domain, filled in from reference TRBV5-1 and TRBJ1-2, reads KAGVTQTPRYLIKTRGQQVTLSCSPISGHRSVSWYQQTPGQGLQFLFEYFSETQRNKGNFPGRFSGRQFSNSRSEMNVSTLELGDSALYLCASSLGAFLEYGYTFGSGTRLTVV.

This sequence joins TRBV11-3 and TRBJ2-7; 10 nucleotides align to TRBD2. The CDR3 spans 13 residues. Germline-derived CDR1 and CDR2 are SGHNT and YENEEA. V was pared by 5 bases and J by 4 bases, with 2 bases of the junction left unmatched. The CDR3 bases are TGTGCCAGCAGCGCTAGCGGGAGTTACGAGCAGTACTTC. Encoded protein: CASSASGSYEQYF.

The J gene is TRBJ2-2, the V gene TRBV7-3; TRBD2 is a possible D gene (5 bases). The CDR3 runs to 14 residues. Trimming removed 6 bases at V and 5 bases at J, with 13 bases between. Germline values: CDR1 SGHTA, CDR2 FQGTGA. CDR3 in DNA: TGTGCCAGCAGTCCTAACGGGGAAACCGGGGAGCTGTTTTTT. Its protein product is CASSPNGETGELFF.